A single sample gave rise to the 9 T cell receptor beta chains below, sequenced in a study of regulatory T cells in long-lasting Graves disease. iRepertoire HTBI primers and Arm-PCR of CDR3 regions built TCR beta libraries. From the multiplex PCR reads, TCRdb called clonotypes with MiXCR, one entry per CDR3 protein. Of 300,000 to 400,000 distinct CDR3 sequences in the sample, 16% were seen once. Specified time point: newly diagnosed GD, antithyroid drugs for less than 3 months. Following extraction of RNA from PBMCs, that RNA was used to make the TCR library. This same sample was also part of a study on T cells in Graves' hyperthyroidism and ophthalmopathy.

Sequenced material: peripheral blood mononuclear cells (PBMCs), taken at new diagnosis, from a patient treated with antithyroid drugs. The receptors here all came from a man in his forties with Graves disease.

This clonotype has ten or more counts. This rearrangement joins TRBV5-1 to TRBJ1-6; D remains ambiguous. The CDR3 length is 13 residues. Trimming removed 0 bases at V and 8 bases at J, with 6 bases between. The germline V gene has CDR1 SGHRS and CDR2 YFSETQ. CDR3 sequence (DNA): TGCGCCAGCAGCTTGGATCCGGATTCACCCCTCCACTTT. Amino acids: CASSLDPDSPLHF.

Concerning this clonotype: The junction and the germline gene differ at one end; a read error may be behind it. The rearrangement uses TRBV7-9 and TRBJ2-7; D could derive from TRBD1 or TRBD2 (6 bases each). CDR3 length equals 14 residues. CDR1 and CDR2 from the germline V gene are SEHNR and FQNEAQ (reference sequence). CDR3 in amino acids: CASSLEGGPVEQYF. The CDR3 DNA follows: TGTGCCAGCAGCTTAGAGGGGGGCCCGGTCGAGCAATACTTC. The variable domain in full, with the rest retrieved from reference TRBV7-9 and TRBJ2-7, is DTGVSQNPRHKITKRGQNVTFRCDPISEHNRLYWYRQTLGQGPEFLTYFQNEAQLEKSRLLSDRFSAERPKGSFSTLEIQRTEQGDSAMYLCASSLEGGPVEQYFGPGTRLTVT.

This chain joins TRBV10-3 and TRBJ1-1, with D maybe TRBD1 (5 bases). This CDR3 has 13 amino acids. Germline CDR1 reads ENHRY; CDR2 reads SYGVKD. The V gene lost 4 bases and the J gene lost 5 bases, with 11 bases spanning the gap. CDR3 in amino acids: CAISGGAGTEAFF. The CDR3 coding sequence is TGTGCCATCAGTGGAGGGGCCGGGACTGAAGCTTTCTTT.

V is TRBV12-5 and J is TRBJ1-6, with 7 bases identical to TRBD1. After removal of 1 base from V and 10 bases from J, the junction contained 7 bases not matched to a gene. Germline loops: CDR1 LGHNT, CDR2 FRNRAP. The CDR3 totals 15 residues. The CDR3 DNA sequence: TGTGCTAGTGGTTTGGGACAGGGAACTGACTCACCCCTCCACTTT. Its translation is CASGLGQGTDSPLHF.

The rearrangement uses TRBV7-2 and TRBJ1-6; D is ambiguous. The CDR3 sequence is 13 residues long. The ends were cut back, 8 bases at V and 3 bases at J, with 8 bases in the middle. Looked up from germline, CDR1 is SGHTA and CDR2 is FQGNSA. CDR3 DNA: TGTGCCAGCGGGCCGGGCTATAATTCACCCCTCCACTTT. Translating gives CASGPGYNSPLHF.

This clonotype came up many times. The rearrangement joins TRBV6-5 to TRBJ1-1; TRBD1 is a possible D gene (5 bases). Trimming cost V 0 bases and J 1 base, with 12 bases left between them. This CDR3 is built from 16 residues. The germline CDR1 and CDR2 sequences are MNHEY and SVGAGI. The CDR3 loop is CASSYSSQGTNTEAFF. The CDR3 region has the DNA TGTGCCAGCAGTTACTCCTCGCAGGGTACGAACACTGAAGCTTTCTTT.

This clonotype was observed a handful of times. V and J are TRBV6-5 and TRBJ2-7; 7 nucleotides align to TRBD1. This CDR3 has 13 amino acids. Germline V CDR1 and CDR2: MNHEY, SVGAGI. V gave up 3 bases and J gave up 4 bases; unmatched junction bases: 3. The CDR3 reads CASSYNRGYEQYF. Here the CDR3 DNA reads TGTGCCAGCAGTTATAACAGGGGATACGAGCAGTACTTC.

This clonotype was counted between two and nine times. The CDR3 protein is CSARWEDPNEQFF. The CDR3 DNA reads as TGCAGTGCTAGGTGGGAGGACCCCAATGAGCAGTTCTTC. The V and J genes are TRBV20-1 and TRBJ2-1, with D possibly matching TRBD2 (6 bases). V was cut by 3 bases and J by 6 bases, with 12 bases left in between. Germline values: CDR1 DFQATT, CDR2 SNEGSKA (reference sequence). The CDR3 is made up of 13 amino acids.

This clonotype was picked up many times. The chain employs TRBV18 and TRBJ2-5; 8 bases are a match to TRBD1. After removal of 2 bases from V and 4 bases from J, the junction contained 6 bases not matched to a gene. CDR1 and CDR2 (germline): KGHSH, LQKENI. This CDR3 contains 15 residues. CDR3 in DNA: TGTGCCAGCTCACCAAAACCCGGGACAGGAGAGACCCAGTACTTC. Protein product: CASSPKPGTGETQYF.